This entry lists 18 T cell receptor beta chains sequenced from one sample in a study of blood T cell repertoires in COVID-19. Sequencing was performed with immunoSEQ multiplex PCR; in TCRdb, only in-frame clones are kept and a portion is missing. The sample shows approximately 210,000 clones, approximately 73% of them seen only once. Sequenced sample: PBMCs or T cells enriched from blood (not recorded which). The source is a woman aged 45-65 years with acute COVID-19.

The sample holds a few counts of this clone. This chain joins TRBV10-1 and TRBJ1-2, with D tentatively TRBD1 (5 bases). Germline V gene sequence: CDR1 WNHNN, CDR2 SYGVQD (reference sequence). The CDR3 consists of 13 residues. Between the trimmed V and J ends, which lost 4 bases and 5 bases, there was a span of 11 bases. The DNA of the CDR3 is TGCGCCAGCAGTGCGGCGACAGAGTATGGCTACACCTTC. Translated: CASSAATEYGYTF.

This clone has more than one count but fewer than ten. In DNA, the CDR3 is TGCGCCAGCAGCCAACCTATTGACAGGGAAGCCCCATATTACGAGCAGTACGTC. This sequence encodes CASSQPIDREAPYYEQYV. The chain joins TRBV4-3 to TRBJ2-7, with 7 positions matching TRBD1. The CDR3 is 18 residues long. In germline, CDR1 is LGHNA, CDR2 YSLEER. V shed 2 bases, J shed 4 bases, and the junction held 17 bases outside the gene matches.

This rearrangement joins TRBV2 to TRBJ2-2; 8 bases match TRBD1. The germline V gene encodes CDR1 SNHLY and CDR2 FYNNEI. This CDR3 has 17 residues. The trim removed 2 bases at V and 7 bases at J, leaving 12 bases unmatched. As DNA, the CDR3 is TGTGCCAGCAGTGAACCATCAGGGGGCGCCATGGACGGGGAGCTGTTTTTT. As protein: CASSEPSGGAMDGELFF.

The CDR3 loop is CASRPGLAGAEQFF. CDR3 nucleotide sequence: TGTGCCAGTCGGCCGGGACTAGCGGGGGCTGAGCAGTTCTTC. This rearrangement joins TRBV7-9 to TRBJ2-1; 14 bases are shared with TRBD2. This CDR3 contains 14 residues. Germline V gene sequence: CDR1 SEHNR, CDR2 FQNEAQ (reference sequence). The J segment lost 9 bases and the V segment lost 9 bases, leaving 7 bases of the junction unmatched.

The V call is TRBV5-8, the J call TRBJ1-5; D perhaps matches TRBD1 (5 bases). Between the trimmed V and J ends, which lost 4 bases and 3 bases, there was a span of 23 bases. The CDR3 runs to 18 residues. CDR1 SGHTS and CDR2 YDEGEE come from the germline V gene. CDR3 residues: CASSIATGSRVSNQPQHF. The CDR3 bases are TGTGCCAGCAGCATAGCCACCGGGAGCAGGGTTTCCAATCAGCCCCAGCATTTT.

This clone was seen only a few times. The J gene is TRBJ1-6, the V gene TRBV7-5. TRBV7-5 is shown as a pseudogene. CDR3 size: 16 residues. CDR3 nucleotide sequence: TGTGTCAGAAGCTTATTTCTTTTCGGGGGGAATTCACCCCTCCACTTT. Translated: CVRSLFLFGGNSPLHF.

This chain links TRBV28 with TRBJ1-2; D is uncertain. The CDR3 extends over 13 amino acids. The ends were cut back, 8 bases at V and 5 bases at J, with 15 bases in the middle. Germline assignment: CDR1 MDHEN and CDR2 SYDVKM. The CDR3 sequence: CASPNPRGYGYTF. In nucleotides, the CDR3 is TGTGCCAGCCCTAATCCGCGGGGATATGGCTACACCTTC.

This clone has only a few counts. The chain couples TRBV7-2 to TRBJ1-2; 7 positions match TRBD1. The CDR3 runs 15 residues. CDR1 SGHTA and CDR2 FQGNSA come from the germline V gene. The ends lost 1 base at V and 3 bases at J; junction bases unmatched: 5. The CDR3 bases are TGTGCCAGCAGCTTAGTTCGGACAGGAGACTATGGCTACACCTTC. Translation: CASSLVRTGDYGYTF.

In DNA, the CDR3 is TGCGCCAGCAGCCAGCAGCTCAGGGGGAATTATGGCTACACCTTC. Translating gives CASSQQLRGNYGYTF. This chain connects TRBV4-1 to TRBJ1-2, with TRBD1 matching over 7 bases. This CDR3 has 15 residues. Trimming at V came to 3 bases and at J to 5 bases, leaving 9 bases not matched to a gene. CDR1 is MGHRA and CDR2 is YSYEKL in the germline V gene.

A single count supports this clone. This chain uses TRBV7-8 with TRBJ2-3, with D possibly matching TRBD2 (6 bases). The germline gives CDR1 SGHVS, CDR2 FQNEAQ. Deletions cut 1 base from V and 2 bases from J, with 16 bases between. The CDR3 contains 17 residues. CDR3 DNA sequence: TGTGCCAGCAGCTTAGGGAGGTGGGCGGGGAACACAGATACGCAGTATTTT. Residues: CASSLGRWAGNTDTQYF. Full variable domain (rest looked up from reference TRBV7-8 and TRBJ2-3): GAGVSQSPRYKVAKRGQDVALRCDPISGHVSLFWYQQALGQGPEFLTYFQNEAQLDKSGLPSDRFFAERPEGSVSTLKIQRTQQEDSAVYLCASSLGRWAGNTDTQYFGPGTRLTVL.

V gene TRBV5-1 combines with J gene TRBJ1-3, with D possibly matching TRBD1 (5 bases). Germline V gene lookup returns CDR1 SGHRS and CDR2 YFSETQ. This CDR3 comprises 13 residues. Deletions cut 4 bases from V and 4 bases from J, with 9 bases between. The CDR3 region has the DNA TGCGCCAGCAGCCTAGGGGCGGGAAACACCATATATTTT. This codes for CASSLGAGNTIYF.

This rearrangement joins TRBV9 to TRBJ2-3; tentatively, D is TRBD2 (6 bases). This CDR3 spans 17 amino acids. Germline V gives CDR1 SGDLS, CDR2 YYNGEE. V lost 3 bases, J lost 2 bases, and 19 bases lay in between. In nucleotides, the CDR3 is TGTGCCAGCAGCGCGTCCGAGAGGAGGGTCATCACAGATACGCAGTATTTT. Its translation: CASSASERRVITDTQYF.

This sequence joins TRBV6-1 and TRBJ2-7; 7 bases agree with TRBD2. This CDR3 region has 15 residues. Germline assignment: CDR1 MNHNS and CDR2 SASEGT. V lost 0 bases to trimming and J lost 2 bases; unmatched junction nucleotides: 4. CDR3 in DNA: TGTGCCAGCAGTGAAGCTACTGGGGGGGCCTACGAGCAGTACGTC. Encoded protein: CASSEATGGAYEQYV.

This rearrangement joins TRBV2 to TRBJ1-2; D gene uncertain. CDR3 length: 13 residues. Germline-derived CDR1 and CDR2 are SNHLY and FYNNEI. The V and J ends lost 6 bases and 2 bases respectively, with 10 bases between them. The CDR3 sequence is CASSSGGNYGYTF. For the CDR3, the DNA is TGTGCCAGCAGCTCCGGAGGGAACTATGGCTACACCTTC.

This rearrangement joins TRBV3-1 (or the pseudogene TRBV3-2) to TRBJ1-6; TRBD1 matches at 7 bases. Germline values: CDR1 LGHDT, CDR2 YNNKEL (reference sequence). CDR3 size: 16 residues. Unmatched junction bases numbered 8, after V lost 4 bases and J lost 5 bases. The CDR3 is CASSRFRDSDNSPLHF. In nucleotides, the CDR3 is TGTGCCAGCAGCCGATTTAGGGACAGTGATAATTCACCCCTCCACTTT.

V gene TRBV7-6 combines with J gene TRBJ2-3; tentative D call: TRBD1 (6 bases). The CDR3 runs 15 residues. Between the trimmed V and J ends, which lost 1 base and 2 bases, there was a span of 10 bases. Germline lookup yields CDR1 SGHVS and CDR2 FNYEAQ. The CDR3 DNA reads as TGTGCCAGCAGCTTAGGGGGGCTAACCACAGATACGCAGTATTTT. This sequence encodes CASSLGGLTTDTQYF.

CDR3: CASSLGAVKPQHF. CDR3 DNA: TGTGCCAGCAGTTTAGGGGCGGTCAAGCCCCAGCATTTT. The chain is built from TRBV28 and TRBJ1-5; possible D gene TRBD1, 5 bases. Trimming took off 2 bases at V and 8 bases at J, with 10 bases between the two ends. Germline CDR1 is MDHEN and CDR2 is SYDVKM. There are 13 residues in the CDR3.

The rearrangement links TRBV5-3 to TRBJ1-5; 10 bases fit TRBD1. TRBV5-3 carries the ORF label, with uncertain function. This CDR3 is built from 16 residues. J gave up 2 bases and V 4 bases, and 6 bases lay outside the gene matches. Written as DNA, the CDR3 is TGTGCCAGAAGCCCGGACAGGGGGACATGCAATCAGCCCCAGCATTTT. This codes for CARSPDRGTCNQPQHF.